This entry concerns a single T cell receptor (beta chain). The data stem from a study of blood T cell repertoires in COVID-19. Authors' processing steps: How many nucleated cells were present was estimated from reference gene primer amplification. TCRdb keeps only in-frame clones here, not all; method: immunoSEQ multiplex PCR. V and J calls and clone size follow that table, whereas D and trimming were derived from the DNA. The sample contains around 230,000 clones, approximately 90% of which appear only once. V shed 3 bases and J shed 2 bases, with 11 bases lying between them. In germline, CDR1 is ENHRY, CDR2 SYGVKD. The CDR3 is 14 residues long.

The sequencing sample was made of peripheral blood. The chain uses TRBV10-3 and TRBJ2-7; D unclear. The TCR originated in a man aged 30 to 45 who had recovered from COVID-19. DNA of the CDR3: TGTGCCATCAGTGATCCCGGGTCTACCTACGAGCAGTACTTC. Protein product: CAISDPGSTYEQYF.